The present T cell receptor (beta chain) was sequenced within a study of response to subunit inactivated influenza vaccine. The CDR3 runs to 15 residues. The ends were cut back, 6 bases at V and 0 bases at J, with 15 bases in the middle. The germline V gene encodes CDR1 SQVTM and CDR2 ANQGSEA. TCRdb re-analysed the RT-PCR reads in MiXCR, keeping a single row per CDR3 protein. The data hold 500,000 or so distinct CDR3 sequences, with approximately 15% observed a single time. This clonotype was counted at least ten times. The clonotype was recovered from a man between 50 and 75 years old who received an inactivated influenza vaccine. The sample in question was CD4+ T cells sorted from PBMCs, obtained less than 30 months after vaccination. The V and J genes are TRBV29-1 and TRBJ2-1, with a possible D match to TRBD2 (6 bases). CDR3 sequence: CSVPRGSSSYNEQFF. The CDR3 DNA follows: TGCAGCGTCCCGCGGGGCTCGAGCTCCTACAATGAGCAGTTCTTC.